This TCR beta chain is from a study of cytomegalovirus exposure and HLA in healthy donors. The study, taken as a whole, reports: Later on, an analysis found that several of the most significant clusters appeared to be linked to common viral pathogens, which included parvovirus B19.

The PCR ran on 60 Vbeta and 13 Jbeta primers. TCRdb keeps only in-frame clones here, not all; method: immunoSEQ multiplex PCR. The sample lists over 110,000 clones; over 75% were seen once. V dropped 4 bases and J dropped 2 bases, with 9 bases sitting between them. CDR3 length equals 14 residues. Germline V CDR1 and CDR2: SEHNR, FQNEAQ (reference sequence). In the case of this clone: The antigen remains unidentified.

Sequenced input: PBMCs. This TCR was recovered from a woman aged 45-60 years in good health and CMV-seropositive. The chain uses TRBV7-9 and TRBJ1-5, with D tentatively TRBD1 (5 bases). This CDR3 reads CASSSPGRNQPQHF. The CDR3 bases are TGTGCCAGCAGCTCCCCAGGGCGCAATCAGCCCCAGCATTTT.